This T cell receptor beta chain was recovered during a study of T-cell reconstitution after alpha-beta-depleted transplantation in children listed by TCRdb under 2016. About the investigation overall: Using TCR repertoire profiling, the study quantitatively followed how T-cell immune reconstitution unfolded in children after TCRalphabeta/CD19-depleted allogeneic hematopoietic cell transplantation.

The library was generated by PCR. The instrument was an Illumina HiSeq 2500. To normalize quantification of the TCRbeta repertoire, the TCR libraries were built with molecular barcoding that relied on unique molecular identifiers. TCRdb reanalyzed the raw reads on its own, using fastp at Q25 for trimming and MiXCR for clone calling, and kept in-frame beta chains. Rows matching on CDR3 protein sequence are summarized as one entry with the most common DNA and genes. This sample comprises approximately 490,000 distinct CDR3 sequences, about an eighth of them detected only once. Around 6.1% of the sample is taken by the ten largest. The table lists this clonotype with a few counts. The antigen it recognizes is unknown. Base quality data are lacking; no much larger clone is found one base away. The specimen was PBMCs from the stem cell graft donor, collected from the stem cell graft. The receptor was isolated from a human donor who donated a stem cell graft to a child with combined immunodeficiency.

The DNA reads as follows: TGTGCCAGCAGCTTCGGGCAGGGGGCCCTTCGGGGCTACGAGCAGTACTTC. Protein translation: CASSFGQGALRGYEQYF. The V and J segments used are TRBV13 and TRBJ2-7; TRBD1 matches 8 bases in the middle. The germline V gene encodes CDR1 PRHDT and CDR2 FYEKMQ (reference sequence). Reading from cysteine to phenylalanine, the CDR3 counts 17 amino acids. Of the read, only the CDR3 DNA is kept; its 51 bases are in frame from base 1. V and J are trimmed by 3 bases and 3 bases, and the gene matches miss 13 bases of the junction.